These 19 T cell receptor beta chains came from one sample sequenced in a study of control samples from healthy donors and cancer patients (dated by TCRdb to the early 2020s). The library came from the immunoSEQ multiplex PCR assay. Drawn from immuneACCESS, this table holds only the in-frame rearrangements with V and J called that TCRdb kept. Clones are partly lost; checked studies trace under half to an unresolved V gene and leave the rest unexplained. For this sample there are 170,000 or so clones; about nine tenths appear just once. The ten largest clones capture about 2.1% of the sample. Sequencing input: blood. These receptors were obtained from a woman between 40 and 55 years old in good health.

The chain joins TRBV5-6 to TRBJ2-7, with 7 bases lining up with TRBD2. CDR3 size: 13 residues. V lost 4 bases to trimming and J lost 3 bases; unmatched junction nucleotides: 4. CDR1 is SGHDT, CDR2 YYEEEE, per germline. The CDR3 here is CASSLERGYEQYF. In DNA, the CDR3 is TGTGCCAGCAGCCTGGAGCGGGGCTACGAGCAGTACTTC.

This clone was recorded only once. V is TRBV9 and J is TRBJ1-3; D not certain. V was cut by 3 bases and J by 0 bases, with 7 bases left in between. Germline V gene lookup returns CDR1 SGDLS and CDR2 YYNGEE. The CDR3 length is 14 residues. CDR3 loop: CASSGNTSGNTIYF. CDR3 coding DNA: TGTGCCAGCAGCGGGAACACCTCTGGAAACACCATATATTTT.

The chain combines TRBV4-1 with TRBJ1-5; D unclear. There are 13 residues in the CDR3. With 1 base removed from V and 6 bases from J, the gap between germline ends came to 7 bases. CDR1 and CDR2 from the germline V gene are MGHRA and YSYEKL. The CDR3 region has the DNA TGCGCCAGCAGCCAAGGGGGAAGTCAGCCCCAGCATTTT. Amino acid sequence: CASSQGGSQPQHF.

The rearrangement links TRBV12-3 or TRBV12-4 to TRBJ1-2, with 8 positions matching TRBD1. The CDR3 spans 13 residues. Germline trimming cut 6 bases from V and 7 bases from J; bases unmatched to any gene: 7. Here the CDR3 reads CASRRTGMIGYTF. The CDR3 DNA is TGTGCCAGCAGACGGACAGGGATGATTGGCTACACCTTC.

DNA for the CDR3: TGTGCCAGCAGCTTGGGGGGGCAGAGCACTGAAGCTTTCTTT. It yields the protein CASSLGGQSTEAFF. This chain uses TRBV7-3 with TRBJ1-1; tentative D call: TRBD1 (6 bases). Trimming took 3 bases from V and 4 from J, leaving 12 bases between them. Germline CDR1 is SGHTA and CDR2 is FQGTGA. The length of the CDR3 is 14 residues.

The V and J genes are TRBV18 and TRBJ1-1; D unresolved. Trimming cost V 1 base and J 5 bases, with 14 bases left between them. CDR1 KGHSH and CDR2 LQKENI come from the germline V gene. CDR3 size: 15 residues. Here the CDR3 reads CASSPHSEGWTEAFF. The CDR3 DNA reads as TGTGCCAGCTCACCACATTCGGAGGGTTGGACTGAAGCTTTCTTT. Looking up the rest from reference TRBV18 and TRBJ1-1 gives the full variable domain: NAGVMQNPRHLVRRRGQEARLRCSPMKGHSHVYWYRQLPEEGLKFMVYLQKENIIDESGMPKERFSAEFPKEGPSILRIQQVVRGDSAAYFCASSPHSEGWTEAFFGQGTRLTVV.

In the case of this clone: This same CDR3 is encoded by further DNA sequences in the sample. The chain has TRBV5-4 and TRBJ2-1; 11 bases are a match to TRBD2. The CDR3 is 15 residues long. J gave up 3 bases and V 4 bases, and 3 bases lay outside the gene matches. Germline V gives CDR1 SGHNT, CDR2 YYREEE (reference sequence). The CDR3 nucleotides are TGTGCCAGCAGCAGTGGGACTAGCGGCTACAATGAGCAGTTCTTC. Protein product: CASSSGTSGYNEQFF.

CDR3 sequence: CASSLRGVGNQPQHF. CDR3 nucleotide sequence: TGTGCCAGCAGTTTACGGGGGGTTGGCAATCAGCCCCAGCATTTT. J is TRBJ1-5 and V is TRBV27; possibly TRBD1 for D (5 bases). The CDR3 is 15 amino acids. Trimming shortened V by 2 bases and J by 2 bases, and 10 bases separated the two germline ends. CDR1 is MNHEY and CDR2 is SMNVEV in the germline V gene (reference sequence).

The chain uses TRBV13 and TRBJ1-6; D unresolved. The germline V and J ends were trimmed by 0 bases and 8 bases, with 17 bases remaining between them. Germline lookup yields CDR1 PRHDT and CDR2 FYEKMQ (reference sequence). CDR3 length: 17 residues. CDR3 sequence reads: CASSLGRKGGGDSPLHF. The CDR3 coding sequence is TGTGCCAGCAGCTTAGGGAGGAAGGGCGGCGGGGATTCACCCCTCCACTTT.

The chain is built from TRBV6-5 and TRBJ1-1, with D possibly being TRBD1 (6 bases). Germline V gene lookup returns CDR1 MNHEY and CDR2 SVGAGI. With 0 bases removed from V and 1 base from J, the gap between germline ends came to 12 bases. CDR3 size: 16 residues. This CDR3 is CASSYSSRGWNTEAFF. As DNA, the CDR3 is TGTGCCAGCAGTTACTCGTCGAGGGGGTGGAACACTGAAGCTTTCTTT.

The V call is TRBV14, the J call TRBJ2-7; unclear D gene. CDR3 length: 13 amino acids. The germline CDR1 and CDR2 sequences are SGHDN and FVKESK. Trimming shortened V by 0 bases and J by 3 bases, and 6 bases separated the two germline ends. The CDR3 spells CASSQDIVYEQYF. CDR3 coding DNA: TGTGCCAGCAGCCAAGATATAGTCTACGAGCAGTACTTC.

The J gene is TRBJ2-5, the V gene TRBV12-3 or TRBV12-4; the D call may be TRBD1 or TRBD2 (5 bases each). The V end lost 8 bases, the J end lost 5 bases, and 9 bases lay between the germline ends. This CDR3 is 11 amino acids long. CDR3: CASGGGETQYF. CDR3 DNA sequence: TGTGCCAGCGGGGGTGGGGAGACCCAGTACTTC.

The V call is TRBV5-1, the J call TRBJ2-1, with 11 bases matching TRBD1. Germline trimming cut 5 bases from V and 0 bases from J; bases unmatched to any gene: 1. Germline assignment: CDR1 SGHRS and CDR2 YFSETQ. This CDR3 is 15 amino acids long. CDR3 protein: CASRDRGLSYNEQFF. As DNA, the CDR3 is TGCGCCAGCAGGGACAGGGGGCTCTCCTACAATGAGCAGTTCTTC.

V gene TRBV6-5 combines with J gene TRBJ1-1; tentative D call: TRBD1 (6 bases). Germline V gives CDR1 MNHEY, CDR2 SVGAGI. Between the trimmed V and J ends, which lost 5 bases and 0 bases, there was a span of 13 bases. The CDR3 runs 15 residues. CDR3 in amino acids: CASSRQADMNTEAFF. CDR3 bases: TGTGCCAGCAGTAGACAGGCGGACATGAACACTGAAGCTTTCTTT.

In DNA, the CDR3 is TGTGCCAGCAGAGAACAGGGGGCCGCTGAAAAACTGTTTTTT. This translates into CASREQGAAEKLFF. The chain carries TRBV2 and TRBJ1-4; 9 nucleotides agree with TRBD1. This CDR3 is 14 amino acids long. J gave up 7 bases and V 6 bases, and 6 bases lay outside the gene matches. Germline values: CDR1 SNHLY, CDR2 FYNNEI. Full variable domain (rest looked up from reference TRBV2 and TRBJ1-4): EPEVTQTPSHQVTQMGQEVILRCVPISNHLYFYWYRQILGQKVEFLVSFYNNEISEKSEIFDDQFSVERPDGSNFTLKIRSTKLEDSAMYFCASREQGAAEKLFFGSGTQLSVL.

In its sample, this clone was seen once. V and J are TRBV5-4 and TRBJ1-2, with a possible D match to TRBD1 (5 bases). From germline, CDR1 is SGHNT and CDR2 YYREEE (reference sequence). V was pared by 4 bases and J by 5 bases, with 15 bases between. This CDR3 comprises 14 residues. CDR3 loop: CASSPRAGGYGYTF. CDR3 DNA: TGTGCCAGCAGCCCCCGTGCGGGGGGTTATGGCTACACCTTC. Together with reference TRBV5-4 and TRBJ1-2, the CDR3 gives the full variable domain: ETGVTQSPTHLIKTRGQQVTLRCSSQSGHNTVSWYQQALGQGPQFIFQYYREEENGRGNFPPRFSGLQFPNYSSELNVNALELDDSALYLCASSPRAGGYGYTFGSGTRLTVV.

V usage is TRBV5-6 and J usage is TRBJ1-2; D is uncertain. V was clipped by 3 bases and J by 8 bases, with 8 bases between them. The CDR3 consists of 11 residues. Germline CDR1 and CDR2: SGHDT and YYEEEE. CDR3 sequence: CASSSDRGYTF. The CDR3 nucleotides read TGTGCCAGCAGCTCAGACCGAGGCTACACCTTC. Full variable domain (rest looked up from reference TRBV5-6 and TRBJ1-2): DAGVTQSPTHLIKTRGQQVTLRCSPKSGHDTVSWYQQALGQGPQFIFQYYEEEERQRGNFPDRFSGHQFPNYSSELNVNALLLGDSALYLCASSSDRGYTFGSGTRLTVV.

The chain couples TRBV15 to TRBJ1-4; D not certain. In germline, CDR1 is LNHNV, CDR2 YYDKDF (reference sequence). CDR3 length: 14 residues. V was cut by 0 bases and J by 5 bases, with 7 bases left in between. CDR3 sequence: CATSRDFQNEKLFF. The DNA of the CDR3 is TGTGCCACCAGCAGAGATTTTCAGAATGAAAAACTGTTTTTT.

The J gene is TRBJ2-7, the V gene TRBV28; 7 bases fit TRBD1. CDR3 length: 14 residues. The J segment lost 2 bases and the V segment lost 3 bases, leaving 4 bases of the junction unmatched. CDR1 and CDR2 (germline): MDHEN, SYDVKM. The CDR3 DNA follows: TGTGCCAGCAGTTTTCCCGGACAGGCCTACGAGCAGTACTTC. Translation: CASSFPGQAYEQYF.